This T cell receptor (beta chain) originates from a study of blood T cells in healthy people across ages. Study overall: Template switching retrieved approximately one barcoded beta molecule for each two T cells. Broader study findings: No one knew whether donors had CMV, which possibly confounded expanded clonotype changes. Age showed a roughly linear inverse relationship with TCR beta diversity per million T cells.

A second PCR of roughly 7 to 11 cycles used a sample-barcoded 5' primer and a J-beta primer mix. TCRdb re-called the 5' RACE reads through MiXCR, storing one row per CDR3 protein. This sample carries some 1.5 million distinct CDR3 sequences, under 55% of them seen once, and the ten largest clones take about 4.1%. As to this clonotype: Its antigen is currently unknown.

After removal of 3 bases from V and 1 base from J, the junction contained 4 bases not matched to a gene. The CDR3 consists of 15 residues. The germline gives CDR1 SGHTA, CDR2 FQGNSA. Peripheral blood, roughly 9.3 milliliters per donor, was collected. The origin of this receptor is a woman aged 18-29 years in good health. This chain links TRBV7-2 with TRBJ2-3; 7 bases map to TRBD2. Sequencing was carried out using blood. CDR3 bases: TGTGCCAGCAGCTTCAGCGGGGAGGGCACAGATACGCAGTATTTT. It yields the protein CASSFSGEGTDTQYF.